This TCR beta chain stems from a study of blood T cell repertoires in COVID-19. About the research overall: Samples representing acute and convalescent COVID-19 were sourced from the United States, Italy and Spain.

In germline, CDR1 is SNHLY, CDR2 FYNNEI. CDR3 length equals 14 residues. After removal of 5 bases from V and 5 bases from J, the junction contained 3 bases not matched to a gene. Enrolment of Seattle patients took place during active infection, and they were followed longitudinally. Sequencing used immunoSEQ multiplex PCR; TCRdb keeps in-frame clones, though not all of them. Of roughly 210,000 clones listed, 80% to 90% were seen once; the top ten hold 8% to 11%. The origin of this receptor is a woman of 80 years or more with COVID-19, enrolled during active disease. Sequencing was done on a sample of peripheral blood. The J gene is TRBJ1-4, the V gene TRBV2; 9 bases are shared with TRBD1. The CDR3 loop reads CASSWGTGNEKLFF. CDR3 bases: TGTGCCAGCAGTTGGGGGACAGGGAATGAAAAACTGTTTTTT.